Below are 8 T cell receptor beta chains sequenced from a single sample in a study of shared clonotypes between healthy human individuals. The method was immunoSEQ multiplex PCR; TCRdb's version includes in-frame clones alone and lacks a portion of them. The sample carries 2,500,000 or so clones, 93% recorded once. Sequences were obtained from naive CD4+ T cells from PBMCs. Specified subset: CD45RA+ positively selected. All receptors derive from a young man in good health. Some clones in this sample may be carry-over from other donors' samples.

The V and J genes are TRBV29-1 and TRBJ2-3; 13 bases align to TRBD2. The trim removed 6 bases at V and 4 bases at J, leaving 4 bases unmatched. The CDR3 spans 14 residues. CDR1 SQVTM and CDR2 ANQGSEA come from the germline V gene. CDR3 DNA: TGCAGCGTAGACGGACTAGCGGGAGCAGATACGCAGTATTTT. Protein: CSVDGLAGADTQYF.

This chain connects TRBV18 to TRBJ2-1; TRBD1 agrees at 8 bases. This CDR3 contains 18 residues. The germline V gene has CDR1 KGHSH and CDR2 LQKENI. Trimming removed 3 bases from V and 3 bases from J; junction bases left unmatched: 13. The CDR3 reads CASSPGPIWTGNYNEQFF. The CDR3 nucleotides read TGTGCCAGCTCACCGGGACCAATATGGACAGGGAACTACAATGAGCAGTTCTTC.

The CDR3 sequence is CASMRVSGQPQHF. Written as DNA, the CDR3 is TGTGCCAGCATGAGGGTCTCGGGTCAGCCCCAGCATTTT. The genes are TRBV6-5 and TRBJ1-5; D not resolved. V was shortened by 7 bases and J by 6 bases, with 13 bases between the two germline ends. Germline values: CDR1 MNHEY, CDR2 SVGAGI. CDR3 length: 13 amino acids.

The chain is built from TRBV27 and TRBJ2-3; tentatively, D is TRBD2 (6 bases). The CDR3 sequence is 15 residues long. The V end was cut by 3 bases, the J end by 0 bases, with 10 bases between. CDR1 MNHEY and CDR2 SMNVEV come from the germline V gene (reference sequence). The CDR3 region has the DNA TGTGCCAGCAGTTTCACGGGGGTTAGCACAGATACGCAGTATTTT. Its translation: CASSFTGVSTDTQYF.

The rearrangement uses TRBV5-1 and TRBJ2-3; 13 nucleotides align to TRBD2. V lost 6 bases and J lost 0; bases outside the gene matches: 7. The CDR3 loop spans 17 amino acids. Looked up from germline, CDR1 is SGHRS and CDR2 is YFSETQ. In DNA, the CDR3 is TGCGCCAGCATCCCCGGGACTAGCGGGATTAGCACAGATACGCAGTATTTT. It specifies CASIPGTSGISTDTQYF.

CDR3 DNA sequence: TGTGCCAGCCTGGACAGGGTGAACACTGAAGCTTTCTTT. This translates into CASLDRVNTEAFF. This chain connects TRBV19 to TRBJ1-1; 8 nucleotides agree with TRBD1. The V and J ends lost 9 bases and 0 bases, in that order; junction bases with no gene match: 3. The CDR3 spans 13 residues. Germline assignment: CDR1 LNHDA and CDR2 SQIVND (reference sequence).

This chain uses TRBV11-2 with TRBJ2-5; 10 bases are shared with TRBD2. Germline V gene sequence: CDR1 SGHAT, CDR2 FQNNGV. The CDR3 runs to 19 residues. V shed 4 bases and J 2 bases; nucleotides not matched to a gene: 16. The CDR3 nucleotides are TGTGCCAGCAGCTCTGTAAGAAGGGCGCTAGCGGGAGAACAAGAGACCCAGTACTTC. Translating it yields CASSSVRRALAGEQETQYF.

This chain joins TRBV5-5 and TRBJ2-7; the D call may be TRBD1 or TRBD2 (5 bases each). There are 16 residues in the CDR3. V dropped 1 base and J dropped 3 bases, with 17 bases sitting between them. Germline V gene lookup returns CDR1 SGHKS and CDR2 YYEKEE (reference sequence). CDR3 residues: CASSLSFRGDLYEQYF. The CDR3, as DNA: TGTGCCAGCAGCTTGTCCTTTAGGGGAGACCTCTACGAGCAGTACTTC.